This TCR beta chain was captured in a study of T-cell reconstitution after alpha-beta-depleted transplantation in children. Whole-study findings and limits: Once a year had passed after transplant, T-cell counts and diversity came mostly from newly produced T cells. Expanded graft clones numbering several hundred reportedly gave rise to alpha-beta T cells about two months after transplant.

The germline V gene encodes CDR1 SQVTM and CDR2 ANQGSEA. This CDR3 contains 15 residues. TCRbeta library construction was performed incorporating unique molecular identifiers. MiXCR was run by TCRdb on the PCR reads, yielding one entry per CDR3 protein. Among 250,000 to 300,000 distinct CDR3 sequences listed, about 9.5% were seen once. This clonotype was seen ten or more times. Its target is unknown. One end of the junction does not line up with germline, which may come from a read error. This clonotype originated in a boy under two years old with acute myeloid leukemia, due to receive a stem cell transplant. The sequencing here drew on PBMCs, taken before TCRalphabeta/CD19-depleted stem cell transplant. The chain recombines TRBV29-1 with TRBJ2-1, with 11 bases matching TRBD2. The chain's CDR3 is CSVVPVAGGNNDQFF. CDR3 nucleotides: TGCAGCGTTGTTCCGGTAGCGGGAGGGAACAATGATCAGTTCTTC.